A single sample gave rise to the 32 T cell receptor beta chains below, sequenced in a study of PD-L1 blockade in urothelial cancer. This table comes from immunoSEQ multiplex PCR, and its TCRdb copy is limited to in-frame clones, with some not included. The sample has some 77,000 clones; 75% to 90% are singletons. This material consisted of PBMCs, taken around atezolizumab (anti-PD-L1) treatment. The receptors originated from a woman in her sixties or seventies with urothelial cancer.

The rearrangement links TRBV25-1 to TRBJ1-1; 10 bases map to TRBD1. V lost 6 bases and J lost 1; bases outside the gene matches: 11. Germline values: CDR1 MGHDK, CDR2 SYGVNS. This CDR3 region has 17 residues. CDR3 loop: CASSEDRGSMGNTEAFF. The CDR3 nucleotides are TGTGCCAGCAGCGAGGACAGGGGGTCGATGGGGAACACTGAAGCTTTCTTT.

The chain uses TRBV28 and TRBJ2-5; no firm D call. The germline gives CDR1 MDHEN, CDR2 SYDVKM. The CDR3 has 17 residues. V was clipped by 4 bases and J by 3 bases, with 21 bases between them. The CDR3 protein is CASSSPLVDSIKETQYF. The CDR3 nucleotides are TGTGCCAGCAGTTCCCCCCTGGTAGATTCCATTAAAGAGACCCAGTACTTC.

The table lists this clone with a count of one. The gene calls are TRBV7-9 and TRBJ1-2; 7 bases map to TRBD1. CDR1 and CDR2 (germline): SEHNR, FQNEAQ (reference sequence). The CDR3 is made up of 15 amino acids. The V segment lost 2 bases and the J segment 6 bases; nucleotides outside the gene matches: 9. CDR3 coding DNA: TGTGCCAGCAGCTTAACTTCGAACAGGGGCGATGGCTACACCTTC. This sequence encodes CASSLTSNRGDGYTF.

The rearrangement uses TRBV30 and TRBJ2-6; D might be TRBD1 (5 bases). Trimming removed 3 bases from V and 2 bases from J, with 14 bases in between. Germline CDR1 is GTSNPN and CDR2 is SVGIG (reference sequence). CDR3 length: 16 residues. DNA for the CDR3: TGTGCCTGGAGGGTGCCTAGGGGAACTGGGGCCAACGTCCTGACTTTC. Protein product: CAWRVPRGTGANVLTF. Supplemented by reference TRBV30 and TRBJ2-6, the full variable domain reads SQTIHQWPATLVQPVGSPLSLECTVEGTSNPNLYWYRQAAGRGLQLLFYSVGIGQISSEVPQNLSASRPQDRQFILSSKKLLLSDSGFYLCAWRVPRGTGANVLTFGAGSRLTVL.

This clone is a singleton in its sample. The CDR3 loop reads CASSTLIGTAYNSPLHF. In nucleotides, the CDR3 is TGTGCCAGCAGCACCTTAATAGGGACAGCTTATAATTCACCCCTCCACTTT. The chain employs TRBV21-1 and TRBJ1-6; the DNA was not compared with TRBD1, the D call given in the table. TRBV21-1 has pseudogene status. This CDR3 has 17 amino acids.

The rearrangement uses TRBV7-9 and TRBJ2-6; a possible D gene is TRBD1 (5 bases). From germline, CDR1 is SEHNR and CDR2 FQNEAQ (reference sequence). The CDR3 runs to 16 residues. V dropped 2 bases and J dropped 0 bases, with 8 bases sitting between them. CDR3 protein: CASSLTGGSGANVLTF. CDR3 DNA: TGTGCCAGCAGCTTAACAGGCGGCTCTGGGGCCAACGTCCTGACTTTC.

The chain uses TRBV5-1 and TRBJ1-2; TRBD1 matches 9 bases. The length of the CDR3 is 14 residues. V lost 4 bases, J lost 4 bases, and 5 bases stayed unmatched. CDR1 is SGHRS and CDR2 is YFSETQ in the germline V gene. The CDR3 DNA follows: TGCGCCAGCAGCGGCGGGACAGGGACCTATGGCTACACCTTC. Amino acids: CASSGGTGTYGYTF.

The V call is TRBV4-1, the J call TRBJ2-5; TRBD2 agrees at 12 bases. Germline CDR1 MGHRA, CDR2 YSYEKL. Losses at the gene ends were 1 base for V and 1 base for J; bases not matched to a gene: 1. The CDR3 totals 16 residues. The CDR3 loop reads CASSQGTSGAQETQYF. The CDR3 coding sequence is TGCGCCAGCAGCCAAGGGACTAGCGGGGCCCAAGAGACCCAGTACTTC.

This rearrangement joins TRBV10-3 to TRBJ1-4; D gene uncertain. The germline V and J ends were trimmed by 2 bases and 8 bases, with 12 bases remaining between them. CDR1 is ENHRY and CDR2 is SYGVKD in the germline V gene. This CDR3 is 14 amino acids long. As DNA, the CDR3 is TGTGCCATCAGTGAGACAGCCTCTTTGGAAAAACTGTTTTTT. This gives the protein CAISETASLEKLFF.

The chain links TRBV9 to TRBJ2-1; TRBD2 matches at 9 bases. This CDR3 is 15 amino acids long. Germline trimming cut 4 bases from V and 4 bases from J; bases unmatched to any gene: 6. The V gene's germline CDR1 is SGDLS and CDR2 YYNGEE. The CDR3 sequence is CASSKTSGPYNEQFF. The CDR3 coding sequence is TGTGCCAGCAGCAAGACTAGCGGCCCTTACAATGAGCAGTTCTTC.

The chain is built from TRBV30 and TRBJ1-5; D is unclear. V was cut by 3 bases and J by 0 bases, with 6 bases left in between. Germline lookup yields CDR1 GTSNPN and CDR2 SVGIG (reference sequence). This CDR3 has 13 amino acids. Here the CDR3 reads CAWRAYSNQPQHF. CDR3 bases: TGTGCCTGGAGAGCCTATAGCAATCAGCCCCAGCATTTT. Together with reference TRBV30 and TRBJ1-5, the CDR3 gives the full variable domain: SQTIHQWPATLVQPVGSPLSLECTVEGTSNPNLYWYRQAAGRGLQLLFYSVGIGQISSEVPQNLSASRPQDRQFILSSKKLLLSDSGFYLCAWRAYSNQPQHFGDGTRLSIL.

The chain is built from TRBV30 and TRBJ1-1; no clear D gene. This CDR3 has 12 residues. Trimming took 1 base from V and 3 from J, leaving 6 bases between them. Germline loops: CDR1 GTSNPN, CDR2 SVGIG (reference sequence). The CDR3, as DNA: TGTGCCTGGAGTGGTAGTCACACTGAAGCTTTCTTT. Amino acids: CAWSGSHTEAFF.

This clone was observed a single time. The chain couples TRBV20-1 to TRBJ2-1, with D possibly TRBD2 on 5 matching bases. The CDR3 length is 11 residues. Deletions cut 4 bases from V and 4 bases from J, with 5 bases between. Germline CDR1 DFQATT, CDR2 SNEGSKA (reference sequence). The CDR3 coding sequence is TGCAGTGCTACGGGATACAATGAGCAGTTCTTC. Its translation is CSATGYNEQFF.

This clone was seen just once. This chain connects TRBV5-1 to TRBJ1-1, with a tentative D call TRBD1 (5 bases). Deletions cut 4 bases from V and 3 bases from J, with 19 bases between. CDR3 length: 16 amino acids. Germline-derived CDR1 and CDR2 are SGHRS and YFSETQ. CDR3 protein: CASSPVRQGGHTEAFF. The CDR3 nucleotides are TGCGCCAGCAGCCCGGTCCGGCAGGGTGGACACACTGAAGCTTTCTTT.

This chain connects TRBV30 to TRBJ2-6, with D possibly being TRBD2 (5 bases). V gave up 2 bases and J gave up 4 bases, with 6 bases separating them. The germline V gene has CDR1 GTSNPN and CDR2 SVGIG (reference sequence). The CDR3 consists of 13 residues. The CDR3 DNA reads as TGTGCCTGGAGTTCGGGGGGGGCCAACGTCCTGACTTTC. Translating it yields CAWSSGGANVLTF.

This clone was seen a handful of times. This chain connects TRBV5-1 to TRBJ1-2; D unresolved. The CDR3 has 14 residues. Germline assignment: CDR1 SGHRS and CDR2 YFSETQ. V was shortened by 0 bases and J by 10 bases, with 16 bases between the two germline ends. The CDR3 sequence is CASSLDSPRPLYTF. The CDR3 coding sequence is TGCGCCAGCAGCTTGGACAGCCCGCGACCCCTCTACACCTTC. Based on the CDR3 plus reference TRBV5-1 and TRBJ1-2, the full variable domain is KAGVTQTPRYLIKTRGQQVTLSCSPISGHRSVSWYQQTPGQGLQFLFEYFSETQRNKGNFPGRFSGRQFSNSRSEMNVSTLELGDSALYLCASSLDSPRPLYTFGSGTRLTVV.

The rearrangement uses TRBV5-1 and TRBJ1-1; D is uncertain. Germline assignment: CDR1 SGHRS and CDR2 YFSETQ. V lost 3 bases and J 4 bases, leaving 16 bases between the germline ends. There are 15 residues in the CDR3. Here the CDR3 DNA reads TGCGCCAGCAGCTCTATAGAGGGAGGGATCACTGAAGCTTTCTTT. Amino acid sequence: CASSSIEGGITEAFF.

The gene calls are TRBV28 and TRBJ1-2, with 7 bases aligning to TRBD1. The CDR3 contains 13 residues. V dropped 6 bases and J dropped 8; count of bases not matched to a gene: 9. Germline CDR1 and CDR2: MDHEN and SYDVKM. The CDR3 protein is CASRPTTGTGYTF. The CDR3 DNA reads TGTGCCAGCAGACCTACGACAGGGACGGGCTACACCTTC.

This clone was observed a single time. V gene TRBV9 combines with J gene TRBJ2-1; 13 bases map to TRBD2. Germline trimming cut 0 bases from V and 0 bases from J; bases unmatched to any gene: 9. Germline V gene data show CDR1 as SGDLS and CDR2 as YYNGEE. The CDR3 spans 20 residues. CDR3 nucleotide sequence: TGTGCCAGCAGCGTAGGAGGAAGTGGGACTAGCGGGACCTCCTACAATGAGCAGTTCTTC. Amino acids: CASSVGGSGTSGTSYNEQFF.

The chain couples TRBV5-1 to TRBJ2-7, with 7 nucleotides matching TRBD1. The CDR3 has 14 residues. V was pared by 3 bases and J by 0 bases, with 3 bases of the junction left unmatched. Germline CDR1 reads SGHRS; CDR2 reads YFSETQ. CDR3 nucleotide sequence: TGCGCCAGCAGCTGGGACAGCCTCTCCTACGAGCAGTACTTC. This encodes CASSWDSLSYEQYF.

The V call is TRBV7-2, the J call TRBJ1-1; D gene ambiguous. Germline V gene sequence: CDR1 SGHTA, CDR2 FQGNSA. The CDR3 is 13 residues long. V was clipped by 1 base and J by 8 bases, with 11 bases between them. Written as DNA, the CDR3 is TGTGCCAGCAGCTTAGGGACTCCCATGGAAGCTTTCTTT. Protein product: CASSLGTPMEAFF.

This rearrangement joins TRBV5-1 to TRBJ2-7; 10 bases line up with TRBD2. V lost 4 bases to trimming and J lost 6 bases; unmatched junction nucleotides: 10. Germline-derived CDR1 and CDR2 are SGHRS and YFSETQ. CDR3 length equals 15 residues. The DNA for the CDR3 is TGCGCCAGCAGCGTCACTAGCGGGATAATTTCCGAGCAGTACTTC. Encoded protein: CASSVTSGIISEQYF.

The genes are TRBV15 and TRBJ2-4, with 11 bases that match TRBD2. V lost 0 bases, J lost 11 bases, and 6 bases stayed unmatched. The germline V gene encodes CDR1 LNHNV and CDR2 YYDKDF (reference sequence). The CDR3 is 15 amino acids. The CDR3 coding sequence is TGTGCCACCAGCAGAGACCTAGCGGGAGGAAGCGTTCAGTACTTC. It yields the protein CATSRDLAGGSVQYF.

The table lists this clone with a count of one. The chain employs TRBV6-5 and TRBJ1-5, with D perhaps TRBD1 (5 bases). The V end was cut by 6 bases, the J end by 3 bases, with 12 bases between. The CDR3 spans 14 residues. Per germline, CDR1 MNHEY and CDR2 SVGAGI. DNA for the CDR3: TGTGCCAGCAGAGTATCAGGGTTCAATCAGCCCCAGCATTTT. This encodes CASRVSGFNQPQHF.

V gene TRBV25-1 combines with J gene TRBJ1-4; 8 bases are shared with TRBD1. Germline CDR1 and CDR2: MGHDK and SYGVNS. CDR3 size: 11 residues. Trimming cost V 5 bases and J 13 bases; bases outside gene matches: 3. In DNA, the CDR3 is TGTGCCAGCAGTCCAGGGGGCGGACTGTTTTTT. Amino acid sequence: CASSPGGGLFF.

CDR3 DNA sequence: TGTGCCAGCAGCCCTCGGACTGGGATTACCTACGAGCAGTACTTC. Translation: CASSPRTGITYEQYF. This chain links TRBV14 with TRBJ2-7; D is perhaps TRBD2 (5 bases). Germline CDR1 and CDR2: SGHDN and FVKESK. V gave up 4 bases and J gave up 2 bases, with 15 bases separating them. The CDR3 covers 15 residues.

The CDR3 spells CASSFTTGGDYGYTF. The CDR3 DNA reads TGCGCCAGCAGCTTTACTACAGGGGGCGACTATGGCTACACCTTC. The chain combines TRBV5-1 with TRBJ1-2; TRBD1 agrees at 9 bases. V lost 2 bases, J lost 3 bases, and 5 bases stayed unmatched. Germline V CDR1 and CDR2: SGHRS, YFSETQ. The CDR3 spans 15 residues.

This clone was observed a single time. The CDR3 DNA is TGCGCCAGCAGCCCTTTGTTCGGGCGGGAGAGTAACAATGAGCAGTTCTTC. As protein: CASSPLFGRESNNEQFF. The chain couples TRBV4-1 to TRBJ2-1; 7 bases match TRBD2. In germline, CDR1 is MGHRA, CDR2 YSYEKL. The CDR3 is 17 residues long. The J segment lost 5 bases and the V segment lost 4 bases, leaving 14 bases of the junction unmatched.

This chain links TRBV11-2 with TRBJ1-1; no clear D. Germline V gene sequence: CDR1 SGHAT, CDR2 FQNNGV. The CDR3 is 14 amino acids. V shed 0 bases and J shed 0 bases, with 5 bases lying between them. The CDR3 here is CASSLDGVNTEAFF. CDR3 nucleotide sequence: TGTGCCAGCAGCTTAGACGGGGTGAACACTGAAGCTTTCTTT.

The chain is built from TRBV30 and TRBJ1-1; D may be TRBD1 (6 bases). The germline V gene encodes CDR1 GTSNPN and CDR2 SVGIG (reference sequence). The CDR3 has 15 residues. V was trimmed by 3 bases and J by 9 bases, leaving 23 bases between them. The CDR3 nucleotides read TGTGCCTGGAGGGACCCTACTTCGACAGGACCTAAAGCTTTCTTT. It specifies CAWRDPTSTGPKAFF.

The chain uses TRBV7-9 and TRBJ2-5; D not resolved. In germline, CDR1 is SEHNR, CDR2 FQNEAQ (reference sequence). The CDR3 has 15 amino acids. The V end was cut by 1 base, the J end by 3 bases, with 12 bases between. CDR3 coding DNA: TGTGCCAGCAGCTTAGGATTTGGGCTCGAAGAGACCCAGTACTTC. Protein sequence: CASSLGFGLEETQYF.

The rearrangement uses TRBV5-6 and TRBJ1-3, with a tentative D call TRBD1 (5 bases). V lost 0 bases to trimming and J lost 0 bases, with 10 bases between them. From germline, CDR1 is SGHDT and CDR2 YYEEEE. The CDR3 length is 16 residues. CDR3 amino acids: CASSLAGAVSGNTIYF. The CDR3, as DNA: TGTGCCAGCAGCTTGGCTGGGGCAGTCTCTGGAAACACCATATATTTT.